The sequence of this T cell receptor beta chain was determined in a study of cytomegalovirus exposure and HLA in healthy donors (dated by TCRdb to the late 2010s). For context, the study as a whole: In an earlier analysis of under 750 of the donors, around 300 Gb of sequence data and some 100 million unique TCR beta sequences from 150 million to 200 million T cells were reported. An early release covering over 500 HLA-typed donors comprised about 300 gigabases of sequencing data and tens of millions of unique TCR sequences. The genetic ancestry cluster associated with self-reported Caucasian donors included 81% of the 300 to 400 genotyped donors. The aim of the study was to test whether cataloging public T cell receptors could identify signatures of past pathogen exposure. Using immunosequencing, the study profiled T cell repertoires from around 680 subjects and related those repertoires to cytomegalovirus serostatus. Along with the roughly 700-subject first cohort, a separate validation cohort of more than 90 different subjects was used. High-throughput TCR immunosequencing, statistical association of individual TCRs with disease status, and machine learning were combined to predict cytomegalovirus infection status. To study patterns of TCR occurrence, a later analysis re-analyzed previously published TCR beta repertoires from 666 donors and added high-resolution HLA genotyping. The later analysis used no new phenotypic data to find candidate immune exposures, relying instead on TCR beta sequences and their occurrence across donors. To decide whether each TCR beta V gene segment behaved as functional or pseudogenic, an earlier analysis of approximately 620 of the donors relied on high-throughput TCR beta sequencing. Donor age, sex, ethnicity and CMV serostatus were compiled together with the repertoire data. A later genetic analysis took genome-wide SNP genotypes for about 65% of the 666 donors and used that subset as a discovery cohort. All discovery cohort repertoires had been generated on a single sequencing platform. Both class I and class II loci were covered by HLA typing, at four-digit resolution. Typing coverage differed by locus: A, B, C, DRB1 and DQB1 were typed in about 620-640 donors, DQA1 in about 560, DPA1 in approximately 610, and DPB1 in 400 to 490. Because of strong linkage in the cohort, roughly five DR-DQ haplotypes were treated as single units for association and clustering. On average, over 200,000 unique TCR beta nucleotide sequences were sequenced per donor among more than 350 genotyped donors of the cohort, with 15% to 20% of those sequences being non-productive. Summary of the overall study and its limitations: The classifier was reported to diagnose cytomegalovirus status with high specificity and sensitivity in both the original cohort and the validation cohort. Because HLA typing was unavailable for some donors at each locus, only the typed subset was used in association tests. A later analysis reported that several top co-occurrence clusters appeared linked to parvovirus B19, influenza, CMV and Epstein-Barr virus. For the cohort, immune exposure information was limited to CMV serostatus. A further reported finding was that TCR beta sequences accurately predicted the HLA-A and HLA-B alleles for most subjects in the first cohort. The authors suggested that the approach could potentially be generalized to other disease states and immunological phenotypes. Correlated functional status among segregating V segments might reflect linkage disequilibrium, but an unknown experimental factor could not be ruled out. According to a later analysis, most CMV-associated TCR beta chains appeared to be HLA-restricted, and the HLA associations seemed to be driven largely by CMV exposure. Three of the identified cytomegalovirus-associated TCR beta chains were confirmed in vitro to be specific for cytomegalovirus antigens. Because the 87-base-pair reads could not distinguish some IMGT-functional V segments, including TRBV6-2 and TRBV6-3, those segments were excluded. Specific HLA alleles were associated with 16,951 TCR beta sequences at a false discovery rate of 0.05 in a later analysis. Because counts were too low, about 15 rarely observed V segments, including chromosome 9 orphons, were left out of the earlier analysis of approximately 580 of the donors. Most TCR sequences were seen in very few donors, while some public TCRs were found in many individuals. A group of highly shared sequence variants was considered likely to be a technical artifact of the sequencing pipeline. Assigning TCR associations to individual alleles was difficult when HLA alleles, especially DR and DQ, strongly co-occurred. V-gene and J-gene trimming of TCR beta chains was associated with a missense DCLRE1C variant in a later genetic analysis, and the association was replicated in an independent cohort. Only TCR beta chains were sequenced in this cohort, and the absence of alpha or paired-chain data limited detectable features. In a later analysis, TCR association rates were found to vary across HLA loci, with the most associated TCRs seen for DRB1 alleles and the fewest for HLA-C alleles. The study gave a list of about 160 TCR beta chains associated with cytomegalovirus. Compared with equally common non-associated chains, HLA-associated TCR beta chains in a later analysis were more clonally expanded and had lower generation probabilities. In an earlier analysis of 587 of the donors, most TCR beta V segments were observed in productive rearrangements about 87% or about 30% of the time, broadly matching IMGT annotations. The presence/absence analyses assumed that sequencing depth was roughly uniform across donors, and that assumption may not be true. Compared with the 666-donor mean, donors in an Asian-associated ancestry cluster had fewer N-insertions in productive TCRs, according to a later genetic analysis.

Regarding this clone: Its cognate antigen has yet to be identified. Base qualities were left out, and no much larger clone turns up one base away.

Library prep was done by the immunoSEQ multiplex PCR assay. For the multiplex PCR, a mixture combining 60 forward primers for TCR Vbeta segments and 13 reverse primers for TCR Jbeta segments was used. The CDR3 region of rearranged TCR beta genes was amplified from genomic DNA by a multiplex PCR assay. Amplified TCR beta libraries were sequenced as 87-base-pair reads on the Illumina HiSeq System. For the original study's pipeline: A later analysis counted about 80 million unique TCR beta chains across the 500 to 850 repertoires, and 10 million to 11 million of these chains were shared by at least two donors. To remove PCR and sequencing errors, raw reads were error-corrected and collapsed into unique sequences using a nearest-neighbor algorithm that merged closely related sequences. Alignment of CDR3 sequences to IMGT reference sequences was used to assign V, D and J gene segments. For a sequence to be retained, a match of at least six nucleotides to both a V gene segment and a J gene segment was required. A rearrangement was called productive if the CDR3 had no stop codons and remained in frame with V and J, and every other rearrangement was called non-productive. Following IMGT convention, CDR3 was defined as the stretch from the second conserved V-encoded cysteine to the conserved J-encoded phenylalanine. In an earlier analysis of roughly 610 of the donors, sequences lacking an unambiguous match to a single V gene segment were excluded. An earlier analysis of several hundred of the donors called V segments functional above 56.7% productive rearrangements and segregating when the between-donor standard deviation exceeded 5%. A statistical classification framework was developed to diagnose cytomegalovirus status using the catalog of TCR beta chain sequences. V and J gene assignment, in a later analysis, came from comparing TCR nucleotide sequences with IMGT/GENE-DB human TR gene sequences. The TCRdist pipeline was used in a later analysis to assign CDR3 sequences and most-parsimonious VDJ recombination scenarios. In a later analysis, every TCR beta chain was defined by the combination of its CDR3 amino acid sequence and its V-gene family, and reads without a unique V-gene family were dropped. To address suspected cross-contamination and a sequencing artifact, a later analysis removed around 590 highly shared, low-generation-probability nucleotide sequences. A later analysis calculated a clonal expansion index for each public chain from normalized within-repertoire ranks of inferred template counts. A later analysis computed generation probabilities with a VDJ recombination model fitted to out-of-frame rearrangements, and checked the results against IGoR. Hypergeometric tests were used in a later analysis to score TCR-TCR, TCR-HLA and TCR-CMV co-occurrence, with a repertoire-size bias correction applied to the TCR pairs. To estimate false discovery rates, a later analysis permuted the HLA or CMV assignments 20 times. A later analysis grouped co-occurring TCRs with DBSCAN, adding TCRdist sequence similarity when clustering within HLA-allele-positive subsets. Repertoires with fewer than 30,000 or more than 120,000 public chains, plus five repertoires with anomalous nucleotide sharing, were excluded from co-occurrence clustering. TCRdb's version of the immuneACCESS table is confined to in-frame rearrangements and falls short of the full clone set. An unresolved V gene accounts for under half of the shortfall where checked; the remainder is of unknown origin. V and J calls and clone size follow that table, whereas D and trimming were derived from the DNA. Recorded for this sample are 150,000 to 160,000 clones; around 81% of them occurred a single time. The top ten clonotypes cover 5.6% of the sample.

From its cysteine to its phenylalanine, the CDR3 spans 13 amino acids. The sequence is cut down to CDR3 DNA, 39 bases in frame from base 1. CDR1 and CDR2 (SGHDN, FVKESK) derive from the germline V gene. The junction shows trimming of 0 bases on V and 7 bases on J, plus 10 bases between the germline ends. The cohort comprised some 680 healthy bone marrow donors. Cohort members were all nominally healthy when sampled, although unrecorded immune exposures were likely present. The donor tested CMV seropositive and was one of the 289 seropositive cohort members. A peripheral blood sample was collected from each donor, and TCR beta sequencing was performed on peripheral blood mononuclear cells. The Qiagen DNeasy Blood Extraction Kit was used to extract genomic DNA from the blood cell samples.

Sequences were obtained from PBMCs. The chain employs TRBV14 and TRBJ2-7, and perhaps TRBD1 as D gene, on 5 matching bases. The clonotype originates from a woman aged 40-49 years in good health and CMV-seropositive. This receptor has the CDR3 CASSQDLGVEQYF. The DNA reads TGTGCCAGCAGCCAAGATCTAGGGGTTGAGCAGTACTTC.